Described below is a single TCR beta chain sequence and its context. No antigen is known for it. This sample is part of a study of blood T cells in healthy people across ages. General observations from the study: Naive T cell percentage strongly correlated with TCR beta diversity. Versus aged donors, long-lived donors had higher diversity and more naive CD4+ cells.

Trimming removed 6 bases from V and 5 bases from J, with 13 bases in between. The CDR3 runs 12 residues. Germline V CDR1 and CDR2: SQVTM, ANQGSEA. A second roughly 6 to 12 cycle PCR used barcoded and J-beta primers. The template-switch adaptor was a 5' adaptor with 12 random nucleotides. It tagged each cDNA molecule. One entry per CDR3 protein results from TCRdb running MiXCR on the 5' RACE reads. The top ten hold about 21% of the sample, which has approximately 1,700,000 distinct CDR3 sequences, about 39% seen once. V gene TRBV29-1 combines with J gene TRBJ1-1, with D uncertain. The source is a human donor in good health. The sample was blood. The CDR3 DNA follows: TGCAGCGTCCAGCGGAGTGGGACTGAAGCTTTCTTT. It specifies CSVQRSGTEAFF.